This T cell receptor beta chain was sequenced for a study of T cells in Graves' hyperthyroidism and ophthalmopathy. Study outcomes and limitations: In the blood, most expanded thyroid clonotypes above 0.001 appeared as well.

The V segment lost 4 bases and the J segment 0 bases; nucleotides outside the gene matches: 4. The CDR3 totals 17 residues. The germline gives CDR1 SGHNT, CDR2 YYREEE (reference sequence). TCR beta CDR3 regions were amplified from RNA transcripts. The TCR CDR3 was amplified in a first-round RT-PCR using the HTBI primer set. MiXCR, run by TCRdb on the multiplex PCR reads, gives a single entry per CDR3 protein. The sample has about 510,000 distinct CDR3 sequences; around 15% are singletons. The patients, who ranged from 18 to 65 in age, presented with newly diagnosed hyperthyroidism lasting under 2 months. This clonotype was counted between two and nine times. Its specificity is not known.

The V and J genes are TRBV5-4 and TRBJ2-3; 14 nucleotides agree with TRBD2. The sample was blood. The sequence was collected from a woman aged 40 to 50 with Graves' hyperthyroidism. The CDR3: CASSDRTSGGSTDTQYF. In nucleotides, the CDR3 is TGTGCCAGCAGCGATCGGACTAGCGGGGGGAGCACAGATACGCAGTATTTT.